This section outlines one T cell receptor beta chain sequence together with its context. Its antigen is currently unknown. Sequence at one end of the junction differs from germline and may be a read error. The data derive from a study of PD-1 blockade in classical Hodgkin lymphoma. Study findings and constraints: Researchers reported that CD4+ TCR diversity, though not CD8+, rose significantly by C4D1. Baseline TCR diversity was reportedly lower in newly diagnosed patients than in healthy donors. It was reported as lower still in relapsed/refractory patients. The repertoire differences lack a defined cause, possibly disease activity or prior therapy.

All patients experienced relapse after autologous stem cell transplantation, and brentuximab vedotin exposure was variable. Looked up from germline, CDR1 is SGHRS and CDR2 is YFSETQ. The CDR3 sequence is 12 residues long. The table came from immunoSEQ multiplex PCR; TCRdb's copy has only in-frame clones and leaves some out. Of about 46,000 clones in the sample, around 72% were seen once. The starting material was peripheral blood mononuclear cells (PBMCs), obtained at baseline. The chain joins TRBV5-1 to TRBJ2-2; maybe TRBD1 (6 bases). The TCR was taken from a human donor with classical Hodgkin lymphoma. CDR3 sequence (DNA): TGCGCCAGCAGCGCAGGGGTCGGGGATACCCTTTTT. It codes for CASSAGVGDTLF.